This T cell receptor beta chain was sequenced during a study of radiotherapy plus CTLA-4 blockade in lung cancer. Sequencing was performed with immunoSEQ multiplex PCR; in TCRdb, only in-frame clones are kept and a portion is missing. The table has about 97,000 clones, approximately 72% seen once; the top ten hold 2.5% to 3%. The CDR3 has 14 amino acids. V was cut by 1 base and J by 9 bases, with 10 bases left in between. The germline CDR1 and CDR2 sequences are SGHAT and FQDESV (reference sequence). The source material was peripheral blood, sampled from a patient treated with radiotherapy plus ipilimumab. The rearrangement joins TRBV11-1 to TRBJ2-6; D perhaps matches TRBD1 (6 bases). This clonotype was obtained from a human donor with non-small cell lung cancer who had a partial response to radiotherapy plus ipilimumab. Some clones in this sample may be carry-over from other donors' samples. DNA of the CDR3: TGTGCCAGCAGCTTAGACAGGGTTAACAACGTCCTGACTTTC. It specifies CASSLDRVNNVLTF.